This T cell receptor beta chain was observed in a study of cytomegalovirus exposure and HLA in healthy donors. Study results and limitations: As confirmed in vitro, a few CMV-associated chains were specific for CMV antigens. Subsequent analysis found a tendency for first-cohort TCR clusters to co-occur within the 90 to 150 validation repertoires.

Details on this clone: Its antigen is unidentified.

V lost 7 bases, J lost 4 bases, and 11 bases lay in between. The CDR3 contains 13 residues. Germline V lookup: CDR1 SEHNR, CDR2 FQNEAQ (reference sequence). TCRdb keeps only in-frame clones here, not all; method: immunoSEQ multiplex PCR. This table has about 200,000 clones, around 88% appearing once. This receptor was identified in a woman under 30 in good health and CMV-seronegative. The rearrangement uses TRBV7-9 and TRBJ2-1, with D tentatively TRBD1 (6 bases). Input material: PBMCs. The CDR3 DNA follows: TGTGCCAGCAAAAAGGACAGTTACAATGAGCAGTTCTTC. Translated, it gives CASKKDSYNEQFF.